The 18 T cell receptor beta chains below were found in one sample sequenced in a study of T-cell reconstitution after alpha-beta-depleted transplantation in children. Unique molecular identifiers were incorporated during preparation of the TCRbeta library. TCRdb fed the PCR reads into MiXCR, producing one record per CDR3 protein. The sample shows hundreds of thousands of distinct CDR3 sequences, roughly 17% of them seen only once. The material was PBMCs, mostly from graft donor cells, obtained 360 days after TCRalphabeta/CD19-depleted stem cell transplant. All receptors derive from a boy under three years old who had a stem cell transplant for Wiskott-Aldrich syndrome, so the T cells may come from the graft donor.

V and J are TRBV5-8 and TRBJ1-1; D ambiguous. Per the germline V gene, CDR1 is SGHTS and CDR2 is YDEGEE. The CDR3 contains 13 residues. V was cut by 3 bases and J by 2 bases, with 8 bases left in between. In DNA, the CDR3 is TGTGCCAGCAGCTACCCAAGAAACACTGAAGCTTTCTTT. Amino acid sequence: CASSYPRNTEAFF.

V is TRBV29-1 and J is TRBJ2-1, with TRBD2 matching 7 bases. The length of the CDR3 is 15 residues. J gave up 0 bases and V 1 base, and 3 bases lay outside the gene matches. Germline lookup yields CDR1 SQVTM and CDR2 ANQGSEA. CDR3 protein: CSVEATSASYNEQFF. The CDR3 DNA reads as TGCAGCGTTGAAGCAACTAGCGCCTCCTACAATGAGCAGTTCTTC.

This clonotype was counted ten times or more. The chain uses TRBV5-1 and TRBJ2-7; 7 bases agree with TRBD2. The CDR3 is made up of 14 amino acids. V shed 2 bases, J shed 4 bases, and the junction held 6 bases outside the gene matches. Germline CDR1 reads SGHRS; CDR2 reads YFSETQ. The CDR3 DNA follows: TGCGCCAGCAGCTTTGTGGCTAGCGGATACGAGCAGTACTTC. As protein: CASSFVASGYEQYF.

The V call is TRBV20-1, the J call TRBJ2-3; perhaps TRBD2 as D (6 bases). Germline-derived CDR1 and CDR2 are DFQATT and SNEGSKA (reference sequence). The CDR3 covers 14 residues. V shed 4 bases and J shed 3 bases, with 14 bases lying between them. CDR3 protein: CSAIFGRGTDTQYF. CDR3 bases: TGCAGTGCTATTTTCGGGAGAGGGACAGATACGCAGTATTTT.

This chain connects TRBV7-2 to TRBJ2-7; a weak D match, TRBD1 (5 bases). Between the trimmed V and J ends, which lost 4 bases and 6 bases, there was a span of 19 bases. The germline CDR1 and CDR2 sequences are SGHTA and FQGNSA. The CDR3 sequence is 15 residues long. The CDR3 sequence is CASSSLRGAASEQYF. As DNA, the CDR3 is TGTGCCAGCAGCTCACTAAGGGGCGCTGCCAGCGAGCAGTACTTC.

V is TRBV7-9 and J is TRBJ2-2; 13 bases agree with TRBD2. V lost 0 bases and J lost 6; bases outside the gene matches: 4. CDR3 length: 17 amino acids. The germline V gene encodes CDR1 SEHNR and CDR2 FQNEAQ (reference sequence). CDR3 nucleotides: TGTGCCAGCAGCTTAGCGGGGACTAGCGGGATCGCCGGGGAGCTGTTTTTT. Protein: CASSLAGTSGIAGELFF.

The chain couples TRBV9 to TRBJ2-1; unclear D gene. The V gene's germline CDR1 is SGDLS and CDR2 YYNGEE. Trimming removed 0 bases at V and 0 bases at J, with 7 bases between. CDR3 length equals 15 residues. The CDR3 loop reads CASSVVKSSYNEQFF. CDR3 nucleotide sequence: TGTGCCAGCAGCGTAGTCAAGAGCTCCTACAATGAGCAGTTCTTC. Full variable domain (outside the CDR3, taken from reference TRBV9 and TRBJ2-1): DSGVTQTPKHLITATGQRVTLRCSPRSGDLSVYWYQQSLDQGLQFLIQYYNGEERAKGNILERFSAQQFPDLHSELNLSSLELGDSALYFCASSVVKSSYNEQFFGPGTRLTVL.

This clonotype was seen only a few times. The rearrangement uses TRBV3-1 and TRBJ2-2; D call uncertain. CDR3 length: 15 residues. Trimming took 0 bases from V and 2 from J, leaving 7 bases between them. The germline V gene encodes CDR1 LGHDT and CDR2 YNNKEL (reference sequence). The CDR3 DNA reads as TGTGCCAGCAGCCAAGATCTGGCCAACACCGGGGAGCTGTTTTTT. Residues: CASSQDLANTGELFF.

This clonotype has a handful of counts. The chain's CDR3 is CASSANPGGYNEQFF. The CDR3 DNA reads as TGCGCCAGCAGCGCTAATCCTGGGGGTTACAATGAGCAGTTCTTC. The chain carries TRBV5-1 and TRBJ2-1; D may correspond to TRBD1 or TRBD2 (5 bases each). This CDR3 spans 15 amino acids. The germline V and J ends were trimmed by 4 bases and 4 bases, with 15 bases remaining between them. Germline V CDR1 and CDR2: SGHRS, YFSETQ.

The chain is built from TRBV12-3 or TRBV12-4 and TRBJ2-4; D is uncertain. The CDR3 is made up of 15 amino acids. The V end lost 4 bases, the J end lost 0 bases, and 10 bases lay between the germline ends. CDR3 DNA sequence: TGTGCCAGCAGTTCAGACATACTAGCCAAAAACATTCAGTACTTC. It is translated as CASSSDILAKNIQYF.

The genes are TRBV12-3 or TRBV12-4 and TRBJ2-7; 9 bases match TRBD1. CDR3 size: 13 residues. The junction had 9 bases not matched to a gene; V was cut back by 6 bases and J by 9 bases. The CDR3 sequence is CASRKGQGFWQYF. The DNA for the CDR3 is TGTGCCAGCAGAAAGGGACAGGGCTTTTGGCAGTACTTC.

This sequence joins TRBV2 and TRBJ1-2; D is possibly TRBD1 (5 bases). The CDR3 is made up of 15 amino acids. The V end lost 6 bases, the J end lost 1 base, and 15 bases lay between the germline ends. Germline V gene lookup returns CDR1 SNHLY and CDR2 FYNNEI. The CDR3 DNA sequence: TGTGCCAGCAGGAGCAAGGGGAACGTTAACTATGGCTACACCTTC. Translated, it gives CASRSKGNVNYGYTF.

The sample holds many counts of this clonotype. The V call is TRBV7-2, the J call TRBJ1-1; D gene unclear. The CDR3 has 13 residues. Trimming left V 5 bases short and J 0 bases short, with 7 bases between. Germline CDR1 is SGHTA and CDR2 is FQGNSA. The CDR3 region is CASSRTLNTEAFF. In DNA form, the CDR3 reads TGTGCCAGCAGCCGCACTTTGAACACTGAAGCTTTCTTT.

The V gene is TRBV11-1, the J gene TRBJ2-3; 11 positions match TRBD2. The CDR3 has 19 residues. In germline, CDR1 is SGHAT, CDR2 FQDESV (reference sequence). V trimming: 0 bases; J trimming: 0 bases; junction bases outside the gene matches: 8. The CDR3 DNA reads as TGTGCCAGCAGCTTAGCGAAGGCTAGCGGGAGGACTAGCACAGATACGCAGTATTTT. Its translation: CASSLAKASGRTSTDTQYF.

The J gene is TRBJ2-5, the V gene TRBV20-1; D not certain. Trimming left V 0 bases short and J 4 bases short, with 9 bases between. Germline V gene lookup returns CDR1 DFQATT and CDR2 SNEGSKA (reference sequence). The CDR3 runs 13 residues. CDR3 sequence reads: CSARDAIRETQYF. CDR3 nucleotide sequence: TGCAGTGCTAGAGATGCTATAAGAGAGACCCAGTACTTC.

V gene TRBV7-9 combines with J gene TRBJ2-5; D perhaps matches TRBD1 (6 bases). Per the germline V gene, CDR1 is SEHNR and CDR2 is FQNEAQ (reference sequence). The ends were cut back, 5 bases at V and 5 bases at J, with 21 bases in the middle. The CDR3 is made up of 16 amino acids. The CDR3 here is CASSIPGPLQGETQYF. CDR3 bases: TGTGCCAGCAGCATTCCAGGACCCCTTCAGGGGGAGACCCAGTACTTC.

A few counts support this clonotype. The chain links TRBV20-1 to TRBJ2-6; tentative D call: TRBD1 (6 bases). Trimming shortened V by 6 bases and J by 0 bases, and 9 bases separated the two germline ends. Germline CDR1 reads DFQATT; CDR2 reads SNEGSKA (reference sequence). The CDR3 is 14 amino acids. The CDR3, as DNA: TGCAGTGCCAACAGGGACTCTGGGGCCAACGTCCTGACTTTC. Residues: CSANRDSGANVLTF.

Many counts were recorded for this clonotype. V usage is TRBV10-3 and J usage is TRBJ2-3; the D gene is possibly TRBD2 (6 bases). Trimming took 4 bases from V and 1 from J, leaving 9 bases between them. From germline, CDR1 is ENHRY and CDR2 SYGVKD. The CDR3 is 14 residues long. As DNA, the CDR3 is TGTGCCATCAGTGCCGCGGGACGCACAGATACGCAGTATTTT. This translates into CAISAAGRTDTQYF.